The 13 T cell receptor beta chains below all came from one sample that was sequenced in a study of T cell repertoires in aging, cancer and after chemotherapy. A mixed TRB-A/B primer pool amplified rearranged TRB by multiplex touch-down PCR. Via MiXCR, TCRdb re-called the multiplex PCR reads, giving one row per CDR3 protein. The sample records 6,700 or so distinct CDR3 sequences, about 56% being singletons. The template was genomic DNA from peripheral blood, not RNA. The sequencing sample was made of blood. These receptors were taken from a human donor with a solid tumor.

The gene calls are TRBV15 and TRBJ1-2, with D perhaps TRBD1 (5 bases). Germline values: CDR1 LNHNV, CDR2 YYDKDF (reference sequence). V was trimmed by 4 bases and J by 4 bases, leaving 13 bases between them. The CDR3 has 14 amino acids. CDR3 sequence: CATSTTGAAYGYTF. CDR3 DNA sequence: TGTGCCACCAGCACCACCGGGGCCGCCTATGGCTACACCTTC. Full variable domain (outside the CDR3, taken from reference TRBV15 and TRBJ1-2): DAMVIQNPRYQVTQFGKPVTLSCSQTLNHNVMYWYQQKSSQAPKLLFHYYDKDFNNEADTPDNFQSRRPNTSFCFLDIRSPGLGDTAMYLCATSTTGAAYGYTFGSGTRLTVV.

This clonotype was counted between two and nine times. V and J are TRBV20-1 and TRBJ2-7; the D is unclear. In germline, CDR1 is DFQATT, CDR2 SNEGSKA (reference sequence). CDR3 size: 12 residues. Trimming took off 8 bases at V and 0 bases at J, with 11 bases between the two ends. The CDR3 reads CSNWVNSYEQYF. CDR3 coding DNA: TGCAGTAACTGGGTAAACTCCTACGAGCAGTACTTC.

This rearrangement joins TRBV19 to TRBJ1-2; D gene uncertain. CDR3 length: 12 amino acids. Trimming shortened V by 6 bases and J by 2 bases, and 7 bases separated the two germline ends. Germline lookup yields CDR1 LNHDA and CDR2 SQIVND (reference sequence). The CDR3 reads CASSVSNYGYTF. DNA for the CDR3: TGTGCCAGTAGCGTCTCGAACTATGGCTACACCTTC.

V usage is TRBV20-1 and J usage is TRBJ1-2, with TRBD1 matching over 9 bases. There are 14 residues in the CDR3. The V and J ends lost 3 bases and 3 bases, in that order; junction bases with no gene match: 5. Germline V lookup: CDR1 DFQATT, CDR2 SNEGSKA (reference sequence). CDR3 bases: TGCAGTGCTAGGATACAGGGGGCGTACTATGGCTACACCTTC. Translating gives CSARIQGAYYGYTF.

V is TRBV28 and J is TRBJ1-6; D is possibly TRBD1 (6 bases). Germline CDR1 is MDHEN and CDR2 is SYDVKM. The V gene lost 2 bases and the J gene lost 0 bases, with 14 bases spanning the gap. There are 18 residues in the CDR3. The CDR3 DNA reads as TGTGCCAGCAGTTTAATTCGGGGGGCAGGCTCCTATAATTCACCCCTCCACTTT. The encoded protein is CASSLIRGAGSYNSPLHF.

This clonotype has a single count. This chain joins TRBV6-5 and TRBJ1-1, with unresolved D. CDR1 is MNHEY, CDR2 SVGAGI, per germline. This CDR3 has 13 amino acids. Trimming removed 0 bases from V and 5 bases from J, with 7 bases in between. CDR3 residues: CASSYSGRTEAFF. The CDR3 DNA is TGTGCCAGCAGTTACTCGGGTCGGACTGAAGCTTTCTTT.

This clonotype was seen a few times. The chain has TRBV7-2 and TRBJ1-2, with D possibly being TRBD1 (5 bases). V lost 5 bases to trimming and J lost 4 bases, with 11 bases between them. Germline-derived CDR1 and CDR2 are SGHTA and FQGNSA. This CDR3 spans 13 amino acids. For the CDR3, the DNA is TGTGCCAGCAGCGGCAGGGAGCCCTATGGCTACACCTTC. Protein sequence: CASSGREPYGYTF.

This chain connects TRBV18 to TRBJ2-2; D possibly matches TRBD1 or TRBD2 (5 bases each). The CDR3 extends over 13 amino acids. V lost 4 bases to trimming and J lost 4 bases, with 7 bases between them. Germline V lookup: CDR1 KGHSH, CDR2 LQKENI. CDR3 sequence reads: CASSRDLTGELFF. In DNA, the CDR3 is TGTGCCAGCTCACGGGACCTCACCGGGGAGCTGTTTTTT. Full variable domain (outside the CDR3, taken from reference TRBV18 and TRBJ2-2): NAGVMQNPRHLVRRRGQEARLRCSPMKGHSHVYWYRQLPEEGLKFMVYLQKENIIDESGMPKERFSAEFPKEGPSILRIQQVVRGDSAAYFCASSRDLTGELFFGEGSRLTVL.

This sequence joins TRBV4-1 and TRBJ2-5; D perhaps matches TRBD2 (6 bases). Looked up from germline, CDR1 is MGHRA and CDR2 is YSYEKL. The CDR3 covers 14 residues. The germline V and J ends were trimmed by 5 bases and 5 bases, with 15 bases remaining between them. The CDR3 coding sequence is TGCGCCAGCAGCGAAGGGATTGGAGGGGAGACCCAGTACTTC. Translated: CASSEGIGGETQYF.

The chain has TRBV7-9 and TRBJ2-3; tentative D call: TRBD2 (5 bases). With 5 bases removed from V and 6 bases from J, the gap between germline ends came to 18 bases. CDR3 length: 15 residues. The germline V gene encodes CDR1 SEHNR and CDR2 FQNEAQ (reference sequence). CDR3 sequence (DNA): TGTGCCAGCAGCCGAGCGTCGGAGAGGAGGGATACGCAGTATTTT. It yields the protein CASSRASERRDTQYF.

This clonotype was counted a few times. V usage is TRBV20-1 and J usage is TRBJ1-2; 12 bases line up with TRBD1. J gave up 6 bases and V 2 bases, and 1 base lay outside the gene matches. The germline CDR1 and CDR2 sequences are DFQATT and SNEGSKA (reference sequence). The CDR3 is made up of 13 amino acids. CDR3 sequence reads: CSARWDRGHGYTF. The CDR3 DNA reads TGCAGTGCTAGATGGGACAGGGGGCATGGCTACACCTTC.

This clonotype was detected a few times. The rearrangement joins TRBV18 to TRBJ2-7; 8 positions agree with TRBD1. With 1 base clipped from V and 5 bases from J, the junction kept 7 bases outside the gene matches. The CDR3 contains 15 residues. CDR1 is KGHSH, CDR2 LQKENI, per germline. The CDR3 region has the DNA TGTGCCAGCTCACCACGAGGACAGGGAGGAAACGAGCAGTACTTC. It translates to CASSPRGQGGNEQYF.

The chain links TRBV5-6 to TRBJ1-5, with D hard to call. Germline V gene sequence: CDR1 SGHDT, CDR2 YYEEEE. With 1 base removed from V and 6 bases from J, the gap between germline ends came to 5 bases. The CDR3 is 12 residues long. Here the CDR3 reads CASSLYGQPQHF. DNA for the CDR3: TGTGCCAGCAGCTTGTATGGTCAGCCCCAGCATTTT.